This T cell receptor (beta chain) was documented in a study of T cell repertoires in cytomegalovirus infection (dated by TCRdb to the late 2010s). Study-wide context: Alongside well-studied HLA-B-restricted epitopes, the peptide stimulations were aimed at recently identified HLA-C-restricted CMV epitopes, whose presentation resists viral immunomodulation. Donor HLA type was relevant to the analysis, because carriage of CMV infection together with the matching HLA type was indicated by public TCR beta signatures. On the study overall, not on this receptor specifically: Cumulative frequency of public TCR beta family members discriminated carriers of CMV infection plus the relevant HLA type in this cohort and an independent approximately 400-donor cohort. The ex vivo response was dominated by HLA-C-restricted CMV-specific TCR beta clonotypes, which also provided the single most frequent clonotype in two of eight donors.

In light of the paper, this sample's treatment or condition label describes: in vitro stimulation with specific CMV peptide epitopes to enrich CMV-specific T cells. From cysteine to phenylalanine, the CDR3 is 18 amino acids long. The DNA shown is the 54-base CDR3, in frame from base 1. The CDR1 and CDR2 encoded by the germline V gene (reference sequence) are DFQATT and SNEGSKA. Relative to germline, V is 0 bases shorter and J is 8 bases shorter, with 25 bases between their ends. Remarks on this clonotype: Its antigen remains unidentified. No base quality values were provided; no much bigger clone lies one nucleotide off.

Sequencing was performed on an Illumina HiSeq 1500. TCRdb trimmed public reads at Q25 via fastp, called clones via MiXCR and kept in-frame beta chains. Under each unique CDR3 protein, matching rows form one entry showing the most common genes and DNA. Here the sample has fewer than 850,000 distinct CDR3 sequences; 25% to 30% occur a single time. The top ten hold around 13% of the sample. The sequencing here drew on cultured CD8+ T cells from PBMCs, taken from culture after CMV antigen stimulation. The TCR was taken from a human donor in good health (CMV status not recorded). Some clones in this sample may be carry-over from other donors' samples. The chain joins TRBV20-1 to TRBJ1-4; the D gene is perhaps TRBD1, from 6 matching bases. The CDR3 amino acid sequence is: CSAREGPSNRAWYEKLFF. The bases read TGCAGTGCTAGAGAGGGACCCAGTAACAGGGCATGGTACGAAAAACTGTTTTTT.